The clone carrying this T cell receptor beta chain was counted many times. The target antigen is unknown. This sample was included in a study of T cells in Graves' hyperthyroidism and ophthalmopathy. Study-level results: A median 6.5 months before onset, the model predicted ophthalmopathy. Blood shared most expanded thyroid clonotypes above 0.001.

Deletions cut 6 bases from V and 9 bases from J, with 18 bases between. There are 13 residues in the CDR3. Amplified TCR beta CDR3 regions came from RNA transcripts. First-round RT-PCR of the TCR CDR3 relied on the HTBI primer set. TCRdb re-derived calls from the multiplex PCR reads in MiXCR, one entry per CDR3 protein. The sample lists around 620,000 distinct CDR3 sequences, roughly 50% occurring once. Reasons for excluding patients were uncontrolled infection, other autoimmune disease, pregnancy or lactation. Diagnoses rested on clinical symptoms, serum thyroxine and TRAb, thyroid ultrasound and orbital computed tomography.

The specimen was peripheral blood or thyroid tissue (not recorded which). This chain joins TRBV12-3 or TRBV12-4 and TRBJ2-7; D gene unclear. The source is an adult woman with Graves' disease, either hyperthyroidism or ophthalmopathy (not recorded which). This CDR3 reads CASSFDMGFGQYF. The CDR3 DNA reads TGTGCCAGCAGCTTCGACATGGGCTTTGGGCAGTACTTC.